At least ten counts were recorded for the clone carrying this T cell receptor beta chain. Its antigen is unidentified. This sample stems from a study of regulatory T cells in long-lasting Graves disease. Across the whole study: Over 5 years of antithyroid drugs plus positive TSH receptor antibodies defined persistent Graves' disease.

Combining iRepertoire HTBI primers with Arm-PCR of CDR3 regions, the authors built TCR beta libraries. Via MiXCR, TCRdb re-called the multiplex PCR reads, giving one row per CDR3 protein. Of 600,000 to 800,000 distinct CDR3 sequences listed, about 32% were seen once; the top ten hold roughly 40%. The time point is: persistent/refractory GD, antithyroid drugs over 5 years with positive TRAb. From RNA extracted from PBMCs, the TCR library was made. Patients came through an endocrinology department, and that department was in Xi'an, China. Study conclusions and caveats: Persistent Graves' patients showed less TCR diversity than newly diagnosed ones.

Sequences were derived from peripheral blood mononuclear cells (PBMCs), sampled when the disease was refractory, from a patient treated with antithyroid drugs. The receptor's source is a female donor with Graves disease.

The CDR3: CASSGGRLVYEQYF. Here the CDR3 DNA reads TGTGCCAGCAGCGGGGGCAGGTTAGTCTACGAGCAGTACTTC. The chain links TRBV2 to TRBJ2-7; TRBD1 or TRBD2 may be the D gene (6 bases each). This CDR3 comprises 14 residues. Germline V gene data show CDR1 as SNHLY and CDR2 as FYNNEI. The V end lost 6 bases, the J end lost 3 bases, and 15 bases lay between the germline ends. The entire variable domain, with the rest obtained from reference TRBV2 and TRBJ2-7, is as follows: EPEVTQTPSHQVTQMGQEVILRCVPISNHLYFYWYRQILGQKVEFLVSFYNNEISEKSEIFDDQFSVERPDGSNFTLKIRSTKLEDSAMYFCASSGGRLVYEQYFGPGTRLTVT.